This T cell receptor beta chain was observed in a study of spatial heterogeneity in lung cancer. Every TCR cDNA molecule carried a tag that served as a unique molecular identifier. TCRdb re-called the 5' RACE reads through MiXCR, storing one row per CDR3 protein. The sample includes some 4,000 distinct CDR3 sequences, approximately 7% seen only once; the top ten take around 20%. Time point of the sample: sample taken at primary tumor resection. The authors sequenced whole RNA from tumor, nontumor lung or frozen PBMC without sorting. V was shortened by 8 bases and J by 6 bases, with 11 bases between the two germline ends. The CDR3 contains 11 residues. Germline CDR1 reads MNHEY; CDR2 reads SVGEGT. By frequency in the sample, this clonotype is medium-sized (0.01 to 0.1%).

This TCR derives from a male donor with early-stage non-small cell lung cancer. This specimen was normal lung tissue next to the tumor, taken at surgery. The chain couples TRBV6-2 or TRBV6-3 to TRBJ2-7, with D uncertain. The CDR3 here is CASSTSSEQYV. In DNA, the CDR3 is TGTGCCAGCTCAACCTCTAGCGAGCAGTACGTC.